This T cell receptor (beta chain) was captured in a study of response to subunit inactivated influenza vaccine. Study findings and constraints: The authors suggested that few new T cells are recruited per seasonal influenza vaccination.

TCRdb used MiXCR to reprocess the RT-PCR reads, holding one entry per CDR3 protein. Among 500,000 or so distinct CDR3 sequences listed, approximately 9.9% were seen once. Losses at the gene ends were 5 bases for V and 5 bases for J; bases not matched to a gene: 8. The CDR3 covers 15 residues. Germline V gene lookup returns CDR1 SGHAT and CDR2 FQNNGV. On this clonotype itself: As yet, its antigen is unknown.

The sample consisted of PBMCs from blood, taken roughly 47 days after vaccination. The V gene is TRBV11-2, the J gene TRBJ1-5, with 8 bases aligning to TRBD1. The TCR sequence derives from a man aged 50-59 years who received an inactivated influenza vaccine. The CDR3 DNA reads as TGTGCCAGCAGCCGAGGACAGGGTGATGATCAGCCCCAGCATTTT. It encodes CASSRGQGDDQPQHF.